These 20 T cell receptor beta chains were all obtained from the same sample, sequenced in a study of T-cell memory formation after mild COVID-19. TCRdb re-called the 5' RACE reads through MiXCR, storing one row per CDR3 protein. The table has some 150,000 distinct CDR3 sequences, about 19% seen once. The sequenced sample consisted of PBMCs or a T cell subset sorted from them (not recorded which). These receptors were obtained from an adult woman who had mild COVID-19 (a few samples of this study predate the infection). Cell type and time point are not known.

This clonotype was seen a few times. The chain is built from TRBV7-6 and TRBJ2-7, with a weak D call TRBD2 (5 bases). CDR1 is SGHVS, CDR2 FNYEAQ, per germline. Trimming stripped 3 bases from V and 4 bases from J, with 19 bases between. The length of the CDR3 is 16 residues. In DNA form, the CDR3 reads TGTGCCAGCAGCTTCGGGATTGTGGGAGCCAGTTACGAGCAGTACTTC. This encodes CASSFGIVGASYEQYF. Based on the CDR3 plus reference TRBV7-6 and TRBJ2-7, the full variable domain is GAGVSQSPRYKVTKRGQDVALRCDPISGHVSLYWYRQALGQGPEFLTYFNYEAQQDKSGLPNDRFSAERPEGSISTLTIQRTEQRDSAMYRCASSFGIVGASYEQYFGPGTRLTVT.

The chain uses TRBV3-1 and TRBJ2-7; 10 nucleotides match TRBD2. The CDR3 length is 13 residues. Germline CDR1 LGHDT, CDR2 YNNKEL (reference sequence). V lost 3 bases and J lost 9; bases outside the gene matches: 5. The CDR3 DNA sequence: TGTGCCAGCAGCCAGGACGGGACTAGCGCGCAGTACTTC. Translating it yields CASSQDGTSAQYF.

This clonotype was picked up a small number of times. The V call is TRBV10-3, the J call TRBJ2-1; possibly TRBD1 for D (7 bases). V gave up 3 bases and J gave up 4 bases, with 16 bases separating them. There are 16 residues in the CDR3. Looked up from germline, CDR1 is ENHRY and CDR2 is SYGVKD. CDR3 coding DNA: TGTGCCATCAGTGATCCAGGGGGACTTCCGTACAATGAGCAGTTCTTC. Its protein product is CAISDPGGLPYNEQFF.

This rearrangement joins TRBV6-2 or TRBV6-3 to TRBJ2-3; maybe TRBD2 (6 bases). Trimming removed 7 bases from V and 0 bases from J, with 14 bases in between. Germline V gives CDR1 MNHEY, CDR2 SVGEGT. The CDR3 has 15 amino acids. Written as DNA, the CDR3 is TGTGCCAGCAATCGACTAGAATCCAGCACAGATACGCAGTATTTT. Its translation: CASNRLESSTDTQYF.

This chain uses TRBV9 with TRBJ2-1; perhaps TRBD2 as D (5 bases). From germline, CDR1 is SGDLS and CDR2 YYNGEE. The CDR3 covers 14 residues. V lost 0 bases to trimming and J lost 1 base, with 5 bases between them. CDR3 loop: CASSVGLSYNEQFF. The CDR3 DNA reads as TGTGCCAGCAGCGTAGGACTATCCTACAATGAGCAGTTCTTC.

This chain uses TRBV7-9 with TRBJ1-6, with TRBD1 matching 11 bases. The CDR3 runs 16 residues. Germline CDR1 and CDR2: SEHNR and FQNEAQ (reference sequence). The junction had 8 bases not matched to a gene; V was cut back by 5 bases and J by 8 bases. The CDR3 protein is CASSTRTGGSDSPLHF. The CDR3, as DNA: TGTGCCAGCAGCACTCGGACAGGGGGCAGCGATTCACCCCTCCACTTT.

This clonotype was counted a few times. The chain uses TRBV12-3 or TRBV12-4 and TRBJ2-7; 9 bases line up with TRBD1. CDR3 length: 15 residues. Trimming cost V 3 bases and J 3 bases; bases outside gene matches: 6. The CDR3 sequence: CASSLGTGSHYEQYF. DNA of the CDR3: TGTGCCAGCAGTTTGGGGACAGGGAGCCACTACGAGCAGTACTTC.

The chain couples TRBV5-4 to TRBJ2-2, with D unclear. The CDR3 is made up of 14 amino acids. V was clipped by 0 bases and J by 6 bases, with 9 bases between them. CDR1 is SGHNT and CDR2 is YYREEE in the germline V gene (reference sequence). CDR3 sequence (DNA): TGTGCCAGCAGCTTGGCCATTGGCCCCGGGGAGCTGTTTTTT. This sequence encodes CASSLAIGPGELFF.

This clonotype has only a few counts. The chain uses TRBV7-9 and TRBJ2-7, with a tentative D call TRBD1 (6 bases). The CDR3 loop spans 13 amino acids. Germline V gene lookup returns CDR1 SEHNR and CDR2 FQNEAQ (reference sequence). Trimming shortened V by 3 bases and J by 6 bases, and 12 bases separated the two germline ends. For the CDR3, the DNA is TGTGCCAGCAGCTTCACAGGGAATGGCGAGCAGTACTTC. This sequence encodes CASSFTGNGEQYF.

The chain employs TRBV12-3 or TRBV12-4 and TRBJ1-2; no reliable D call. V lost 5 bases to trimming and J lost 5 bases, with 15 bases between them. The CDR3 runs 14 residues. The CDR3 sequence: CASSRHSRVYGYTF. CDR3 coding DNA: TGTGCCAGCAGTCGACACTCCCGGGTATATGGCTACACCTTC.

V is TRBV5-8 and J is TRBJ2-1; 10 bases align to TRBD2. V was clipped by 4 bases and J by 3 bases; unmatched bases: 4. The germline gives CDR1 SGHTS, CDR2 YDEGEE. This CDR3 region has 15 residues. The DNA for the CDR3 is TGTGCCAGCAGCGGGGGACTAGCGCGCTACAATGAGCAGTTCTTC. Amino acids: CASSGGLARYNEQFF.

The chain employs TRBV12-3 or TRBV12-4 and TRBJ1-2, with D perhaps matching TRBD1 (5 bases). V was cut by 6 bases and J by 6 bases, with 5 bases left in between. The CDR3 extends over 10 amino acids. The CDR3 DNA reads TGTGCCAGCAGCAGGGATGGCTACACCTTC. Its translation: CASSRDGYTF.

This clonotype was found many times. The chain joins TRBV28 to TRBJ2-1, with D uncertain. V lost 8 bases and J 9 bases, leaving 11 bases between the germline ends. This CDR3 region has 11 residues. CDR1 is MDHEN and CDR2 is SYDVKM in the germline V gene. CDR3 sequence reads: CASGLAREQFF. CDR3 nucleotides: TGTGCCAGCGGGTTAGCCCGTGAGCAGTTCTTC.

V is TRBV18 and J is TRBJ1-6, with a tentative D call TRBD1 (5 bases). From germline, CDR1 is KGHSH and CDR2 LQKENI. The CDR3 sequence is 13 residues long. V was pared by 3 bases and J by 5 bases, with 5 bases between. The DNA of the CDR3 is TGTGCCAGCTCACCGGACAATAATTCACCCCTCCACTTT. This gives the protein CASSPDNNSPLHF.

This clonotype occurred a few times. The gene calls are TRBV24-1 and TRBJ2-6; no firm D call. CDR1 is KGHDR, CDR2 SFDVKD, per germline. This CDR3 comprises 15 residues. V lost 4 bases and J lost 4, with 10 bases in between. This chain's CDR3 is CATSDPIGGANVLTF. CDR3 DNA sequence: TGTGCCACCAGTGACCCAATCGGGGGGGCCAACGTCCTGACTTTC.

In this sample, this clonotype turned up a few times. The chain carries TRBV5-4 and TRBJ2-3; D not certain. Looked up from germline, CDR1 is SGHNT and CDR2 is YYREEE (reference sequence). The V and J ends lost 4 bases and 7 bases respectively, with 16 bases between them. The CDR3 has 14 amino acids. This CDR3 is CASSDRTKLNTQYF. In nucleotides, the CDR3 is TGTGCCAGCAGCGATCGAACCAAGCTGAATACGCAGTATTTT. The whole variable domain, filled in from reference TRBV5-4 and TRBJ2-3, reads ETGVTQSPTHLIKTRGQQVTLRCSSQSGHNTVSWYQQALGQGPQFIFQYYREEENGRGNFPPRFSGLQFPNYSSELNVNALELDDSALYLCASSDRTKLNTQYFGPGTRLTVL.

This sequence joins TRBV5-1 and TRBJ1-1; D call uncertain. V gave up 2 bases and J gave up 3 bases, with 8 bases separating them. The CDR3 is made up of 13 amino acids. The germline gives CDR1 SGHRS, CDR2 YFSETQ. CDR3 in DNA: TGCGCCAGCAGCTTTGGACCCGACACTGAAGCTTTCTTT. Translating it yields CASSFGPDTEAFF.

The chain couples TRBV5-1 to TRBJ2-5; a weak D match, TRBD1 (6 bases). Germline V lookup: CDR1 SGHRS, CDR2 YFSETQ. V was pared by 3 bases and J by 0 bases, with 9 bases between. The CDR3 consists of 14 residues. In DNA, the CDR3 is TGCGCCAGCAGCTCCGGACAGAACCAAGAGACCCAGTACTTC. Protein: CASSSGQNQETQYF.

The V and J genes are TRBV5-1 and TRBJ2-3, with unresolved D. V lost 9 bases to trimming and J lost 5 bases, with 19 bases between them. The germline V gene encodes CDR1 SGHRS and CDR2 YFSETQ. The CDR3 consists of 14 residues. This CDR3 is CATTVGGTEDTQYF. The CDR3, as DNA: TGCGCCACCACGGTTGGTGGTACAGAAGATACGCAGTATTTT.

This clonotype was detected only a few times. V and J are TRBV20-1 and TRBJ1-1, with D possibly matching TRBD1 (5 bases). CDR1 and CDR2 (germline): DFQATT, SNEGSKA (reference sequence). The CDR3 runs to 13 residues. Trimming removed 0 bases at V and 8 bases at J, with 13 bases between. CDR3 nucleotide sequence: TGCAGTGCTAGAGATCGCGGTAGGGGAGAAGCTTTCTTT. It translates to CSARDRGRGEAFF.